This T cell receptor (beta chain) was recovered during a study of cytomegalovirus exposure and HLA in healthy donors. This CDR3 region has 15 residues. Trimming cost V 4 bases and J 10 bases; bases outside gene matches: 7. Germline V lookup: CDR1 SGHRS, CDR2 YFSETQ. Primers for the PCR totalled 60 Vbeta and 13 Jbeta. Repertoires were generated with immunoSEQ multiplex PCR, while TCRdb's copy carries only in-frame clones and drops some. The data contain around 110,000 clones, 65% to 80% of them singletons. The chain carries TRBV5-1 and TRBJ1-6, with TRBD1 matching over 11 bases. The sample taken for sequencing was PBMCs. This TCR was recovered from a woman between 45 and 65 years old in good health and CMV-seropositive. This CDR3 is CASSPGGTGGSPLHF. The CDR3 DNA sequence: TGCGCCAGCAGCCCCGGGGGGACAGGGGGATCACCCCTCCACTTT. Full variable domain (missing parts from reference TRBV5-1 and TRBJ1-6): KAGVTQTPRYLIKTRGQQVTLSCSPISGHRSVSWYQQTPGQGLQFLFEYFSETQRNKGNFPGRFSGRQFSNSRSEMNVSTLELGDSALYLCASSPGGTGGSPLHFGNGTRLTVT.